The text below deals with one T cell receptor beta chain. This record comes from a study of blood T cell repertoires in COVID-19. Study information: Specimens from acute and convalescent COVID-19 originated in the United States, Italy and Spain. In each case, the material was cDNA or gDNA derived from T cells, B-cell-depleted T cells, or PBMCs.

Authors' methods: Amplification with reference gene primers provided the estimates of nucleated cell counts. Repertoires were generated with immunoSEQ multiplex PCR, while TCRdb's copy carries only in-frame clones and drops some. That table furnishes V, J and clone size, whereas the DNA furnished D and trimming. The sample has around 260,000 clones, around nine tenths seen once. Material for sequencing was peripheral blood. The sequence came from a man in his forties or fifties who had recovered from COVID-19.

The CDR3 DNA sequence: TGTGCCAGCAGCTCCCACGACAGTCCGATCGAGCCCCAGCATTTT. It translates to CASSSHDSPIEPQHF. The V gene is TRBV9, the J gene TRBJ1-5; a possible D gene is TRBD1 (5 bases). The CDR3 spans 15 residues. CDR1 is SGDLS and CDR2 is YYNGEE in the germline V gene. V lost 4 bases, J lost 8 bases, and 19 bases lay in between.